The source of this T cell receptor beta chain is a study of T-cell memory formation after mild COVID-19. Study findings and constraints: For contracting clones, CD4+ ones sat mainly in CM and EM, CD8+ in EMRA.

Germline CDR1 is MNHNY and CDR2 is SVGAGI (reference sequence). This CDR3 is built from 19 residues. The junction had 17 bases not matched to a gene; V was cut back by 6 bases and J by 0 bases. With regard to this clonotype: Its antigen is unknown.

MiXCR, applied by TCRdb to the 5' RACE reads, yields one record per CDR3 protein. The data hold over 150,000 distinct CDR3 sequences, with about an eighth observed a single time. The receptor was isolated from a young man who had mild COVID-19 (a few samples of this study predate the infection). Cell type and time point are not known. The gene calls are TRBV6-6 and TRBJ2-3; 8 bases are shared with TRBD1. Sequencing was done on a sample of PBMCs or a T cell subset sorted from them (not recorded which). The CDR3 spells CASRHSTGTGITSTDTQYF. CDR3 nucleotide sequence: TGTGCCAGCAGGCACTCCACCGGGACAGGCATAACCAGCACAGATACGCAGTATTTT.